Given below is one TCR beta chain in context. No antigen is known for it. The sample comes from a study of early T cells in non-severe SARS-CoV-2 infection. Study-wide results and caveats: Database matching using VDJdb favored anti-spike CD8 responses, with private and CD4 specificities left missing.

Attachment of unique molecular identifiers was made to individual cDNA molecules. TCRdb re-derived calls from the 5' RACE reads in MiXCR, one entry per CDR3 protein. This repertoire shows 70,000 to 90,000 distinct CDR3 sequences, roughly a sixth found once; its top ten account for more than 10%. The receptor was derived from an adult who was a healthcare worker with PCR-confirmed SARS-CoV-2 infection or an uninfected control (not recorded which). The specimen was whole blood.

The CDR3 loop is CSAGTTQETQYF. The CDR3 DNA is TGCAGTGCCGGGACAACACAAGAGACCCAGTACTTC. The chain employs TRBV20-1 and TRBJ2-5, with a possible D match to TRBD1 (6 bases). V was cut by 6 bases and J by 2 bases, with 10 bases left in between. The CDR3 length is 12 residues. Germline V gene sequence: CDR1 DFQATT, CDR2 SNEGSKA (reference sequence).